This T cell receptor (beta chain) was identified in a study of blood T cell repertoires in COVID-19. Clones were read by immunoSEQ multiplex PCR, and TCRdb kept only the in-frame ones, dropping some. The table has approximately 250,000 clones, 85% to 90% seen once. CDR1 and CDR2 (germline): MNHEY, SMNVEV (reference sequence). The CDR3 spans 14 residues. V lost 1 base, J lost 5 bases, and 11 bases lay in between. This TCR derives from a man aged 18 to 35 with active or convalescent COVID-19. The sequenced sample consisted of peripheral blood. The chain links TRBV27 to TRBJ2-5; D ambiguous. CDR3 amino acids: CASSLFYSGETQYF. Written as DNA, the CDR3 is TGTGCCAGCAGTTTATTCTATTCGGGTGAGACCCAGTACTTC.